This T cell receptor (beta chain) was found in a study of cytomegalovirus exposure and HLA in healthy donors. The study's findings and limits: As a later analysis showed, several of the most significant clusters appeared to be linked to common viral pathogens.

Use of 60 Vbeta and 13 Jbeta primers characterized the PCR. TCRdb's table, derived via immunoSEQ multiplex PCR, lists solely in-frame clones and lacks some. The table lists about 170,000 clones, around 80% of them singletons. This CDR3 has 18 residues. V trimming: 4 bases; J trimming: 4 bases; junction bases outside the gene matches: 14. Germline-derived CDR1 and CDR2 are SGHAT and FQNNGV. With regard to this clone: Its antigen is not known.

This rearrangement joins TRBV11-2 to TRBJ2-5, with 11 bases fitting TRBD1. The sequence was collected from a woman between 45 and 65 years old in good health and CMV-seropositive. Sequencing was performed on PBMCs. The CDR3 loop is CASSSSNPGTGGRETQYF. The CDR3 bases are TGTGCCAGCAGCTCGTCCAACCCCGGGACAGGGGGGCGAGAGACCCAGTACTTC.